The clone carrying this T cell receptor beta chain was seen a few times. The antigen is unknown. CDR3 size: 16 residues. The trim removed 4 bases at V and 3 bases at J, leaving 9 bases unmatched. Germline V gives CDR1 SGHRS, CDR2 YFSETQ. This specimen belongs to a study of T cells after yellow fever vaccination. Study-level background: Fractions with few cells were prepared using SMART-Seq v4 Ultra Low Input.

5'RACE template switching added a universal primer site and UMIs to TCR cDNA. In TCRdb, the 5' RACE reads were re-called with MiXCR into one record per CDR3 protein. The repertoire has some 390,000 distinct CDR3 sequences, 18% of them found once; the top ten carry roughly a sixth. Study-wide findings and caveats: Highly abundant clonotypes carried over from the bulk population could end up in FACS-sorted repertoires as contaminants. Clones from primary vaccination mostly reappeared after the booster (approximately 95% CD4, about 88% CD8).

The chain has TRBV5-1 and TRBJ2-1, with 8 bases matching TRBD2. The clonotype was recovered from a man between 18 and 29 years old who received the YFV17D yellow fever vaccine. The sequences come from PBMCs, collected before the yellow fever booster vaccination. The CDR3 coding sequence is TGCGCCAGCAGCCGGCCTGGCGGGGGGATCTACAATGAGCAGTTCTTC. Its protein product is CASSRPGGGIYNEQFF.